These T cell receptor beta chains were read from a single sample in a study of cytomegalovirus exposure and HLA in healthy donors. Assay: immunoSEQ multiplex PCR; the TCRdb copy retains only in-frame clones and omits some. The profile covers 150,000 to 200,000 clones, with roughly 85% appearing a single time and 0.69% taken by the ten largest. Sequenced: PBMCs. These receptors all stem from a woman between 40 and 50 years old in good health and CMV-seronegative. CDR3s include the opening cysteine and the closing phenylalanine or tryptophan. D genes are given only for firm matches. Not all rows give a size; the values are once, few, many and, for expanded clones, a class.

D,V,J,size,CDR3,DNA
TRBD1,TRBV27,TRBJ2-1,.,CASSLGTGLDEQFF,TGTGCCAGCAGTTTGGGGACAGGGTTGGATGAGCAGTTCTTC
TRBD2,TRBV29-1,TRBJ2-7,.,CSVGGLAGRGSYEQYF,TGCAGCGTGGGAGGACTAGCGGGAAGGGGCTCCTACGAGCAGTACTTC
.,TRBV5-4,TRBJ2-6,.,CASSREGEGANVLTF,TGTGCCAGCAGCAGGGAGGGGGAAGGGGCCAACGTCCTGACTTTC
TRBD2,TRBV9,TRBJ2-1,.,CASSVGPGLGGHEQFF,TGTGCCAGCAGCGTAGGGCCGGGACTAGGCGGCCATGAGCAGTTCTTC
TRBD2,TRBV2,TRBJ2-7,.,CASSGTSGSLDEQYF,TGTGCCAGCAGTGGGACTAGCGGGAGTTTGGACGAGCAGTACTTC
.,TRBV27,TRBJ1-1,few,CASSLDREPNTEAFF,TGTGCCAGCAGTTTAGATAGGGAGCCTAACACTGAAGCTTTCTTT
.,TRBV29-1,TRBJ2-7,.,CSVGSSFYEQYF,TGCAGCGTTGGCAGTTCTTTCTACGAGCAGTACTTC
TRBD1,TRBV4-3,TRBJ1-5,many,CASSQVYDRVIDQPQHF,TGCGCCAGCAGCCAAGTTTACGACAGGGTTATTGATCAGCCCCAGCATTTT
TRBD2,TRBV19,TRBJ2-1,.,CASSTSGHEQFF,TGTGCCAGTAGTACTAGCGGGCATGAGCAGTTCTTC
TRBD2,TRBV7-2,TRBJ2-7,few,CASSLVSGGSKISYEQYF,TGTGCCAGCAGCTTAGTTAGCGGGGGGTCGAAGATTTCCTACGAGCAGTACTTC
.,TRBV27,TRBJ1-1,.,CASRTPQGEAFF,TGTGCCAGCAGGACACCACAGGGTGAAGCTTTCTTT
.,TRBV21-1,TRBJ2-7,.,CASTLGGVSYEQYF,TGTGCCAGCACCCTGGGGGGAGTATCCTACGAGCAGTACTTC
TRBD2,TRBV5-6,TRBJ2-5,.,CASSILAGVQETQYF,TGTGCCAGCAGCATACTAGCGGGGGTTCAAGAGACCCAGTACTTC
.,TRBV9,TRBJ1-3,.,CASSGMTTRSGNTIYF,TGTGCCAGCAGCGGGATGACAACCCGCTCTGGAAACACCATATATTTT
.,TRBV27,TRBJ2-6,.,CASSFIDSGANVLTF,TGTGCCAGCAGTTTCATAGACTCTGGGGCCAACGTCCTGACTTTC
.,TRBV7-8,TRBJ2-7,.,CASSLGGVANEQYF,TGTGCCAGCAGCTTAGGGGGAGTGGCTAACGAGCAGTACTTC
.,TRBV6-5,TRBJ1-1,.,CASSPPQGLAEAFF,TGTGCCAGCAGCCCCCCCCAGGGTTTAGCTGAAGCTTTCTTT
TRBD2,TRBV5-4,TRBJ2-7,.,CASSGSGTSGLYEQYF,TGTGCCAGCAGCGGGTCCGGGACTAGCGGTCTTTACGAGCAGTACTTC
TRBD1,TRBV27,TRBJ2-1,.,CASSSGTGGLNEQFF,TGTGCCAGCAGTTCCGGGACAGGGGGTCTCAATGAGCAGTTCTTC
TRBD2,TRBV5-8,TRBJ2-3,.,CASSLGLAGTDTQYF,TGTGCCAGCAGCTTGGGACTAGCGGGCACAGATACGCAGTATTTT
TRBD1,TRBV27,TRBJ2-7,.,CASSFWTGFPYEQYF,TGTGCCAGCAGTTTCTGGACAGGGTTCCCCTACGAGCAGTACTTC
TRBD2,TRBV5-1,TRBJ2-7,.,CASSSTRTSGGLYEQYF,TGCGCCAGCAGCTCAACTCGTACTAGCGGGGGCCTCTACGAGCAGTACTTC
TRBD2,TRBV30,TRBJ2-3,.,CAWSLPGLAGGRRDTQYF,TGTGCCTGGAGTTTACCGGGACTAGCGGGGGGGCGTAGAGATACGCAGTATTTT
TRBD2,TRBV7-8,TRBJ2-2,.,CASSQSSGSNTGELFF,TGTGCCAGCAGCCAGAGTAGCGGGTCGAACACCGGGGAGCTGTTTTTT
.,TRBV5-6,TRBJ1-2,.,CASSLWAGGYTF,TGTGCCAGCAGCTTGTGGGCAGGTGGCTACACCTTC
TRBD1,TRBV5-1,TRBJ2-7,.,CASSEQGPYEQYF,TGCGCCAGCAGCGAACAGGGGCCCTACGAGCAGTACTTC
TRBD1,TRBV7-9,TRBJ2-1,.,CASRPGTGEYNEQFF,TGTGCCAGCAGACCCGGGACAGGGGAATACAATGAGCAGTTCTTC
.,TRBV28,TRBJ2-3,.,CASSVAQGLTDTQYF,TGTGCCAGCAGTGTGGCACAGGGCCTCACAGATACGCAGTATTTT
TRBD2,TRBV6-5,TRBJ2-7,.,CASRPSGSLYEQYF,TGTGCCAGCAGACCTAGCGGGAGTCTATACGAGCAGTACTTC
TRBD1,TRBV7-2,TRBJ1-1,once,CASSLLQGASHTEAFF,TGTGCCAGCAGCTTACTACAGGGGGCATCGCACACTGAAGCTTTCTTT
.,TRBV28,TRBJ2-7,once,CASSLLAEAPYEQYF,TGTGCCAGCAGTTTACTTGCGGAGGCCCCCTACGAGCAGTACTTC
.,TRBV18,TRBJ2-7,.,CASSRGLPGEQYF,TGTGCCAGCTCGCGGGGTCTCCCGGGGGAGCAGTACTTC
TRBD2,TRBV7-2,TRBJ2-7,.,CASSLASGSSSYEQYF,TGTGCCAGCAGCTTAGCGAGCGGGAGTTCCTCCTACGAGCAGTACTTC
TRBD1,TRBV5-1,TRBJ2-5,.,CASSFTQGAAGETQYF,TGCGCCAGCAGCTTTACACAGGGGGCAGCCGGGGAGACCCAGTACTTC
.,TRBV4-2,TRBJ2-7,few,CASSQALGGYEQYF,TGTGCCAGCAGCCAAGCCCTCGGAGGTTACGAGCAGTACTTC
TRBD1,TRBV14,TRBJ2-4,.,CASSQDLEDRHRGIQYF,TGTGCCAGCAGCCAAGATTTGGAGGACAGGCACCGGGGCATTCAGTACTTC
.,TRBV19,TRBJ1-4,.,CASSITVDNEKLFF,TGTGCCAGTAGTATCACGGTCGATAATGAAAAACTGTTTTTT
TRBD1,TRBV30,TRBJ2-4,.,CACQGETIQYF,TGTGCCTGTCAGGGGGAGACCATTCAGTACTTC
.,TRBV15,TRBJ1-4,.,CATSRDLGEKLFF,TGTGCCACCAGCAGAGATCTCGGTGAAAAACTGTTTTTT
TRBD1,TRBV9,TRBJ1-5,.,CASSAGTGGQPQHF,TGTGCCAGCAGCGCAGGGACAGGGGGACAGCCCCAGCATTTT
.,TRBV30,TRBJ1-1,.,CAWTMSGVVRAFF,TGTGCCTGGACCATGAGCGGTGTGGTACGGGCTTTCTTT